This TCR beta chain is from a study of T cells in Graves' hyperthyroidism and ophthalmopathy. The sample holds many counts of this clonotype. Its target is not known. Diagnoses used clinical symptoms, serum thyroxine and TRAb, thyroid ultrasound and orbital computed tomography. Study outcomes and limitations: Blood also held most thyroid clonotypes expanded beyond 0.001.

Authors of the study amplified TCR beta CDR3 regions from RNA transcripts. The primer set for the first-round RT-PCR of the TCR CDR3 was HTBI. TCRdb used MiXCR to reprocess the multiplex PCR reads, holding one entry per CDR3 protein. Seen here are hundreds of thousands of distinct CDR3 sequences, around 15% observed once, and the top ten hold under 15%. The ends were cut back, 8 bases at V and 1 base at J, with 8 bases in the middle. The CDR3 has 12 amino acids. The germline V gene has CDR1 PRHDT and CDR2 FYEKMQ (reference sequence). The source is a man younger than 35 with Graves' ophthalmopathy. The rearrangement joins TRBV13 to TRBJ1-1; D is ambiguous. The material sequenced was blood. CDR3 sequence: CASLRENTEAFF. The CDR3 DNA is TGTGCCAGCTTAAGGGAGAACACTGAAGCTTTCTTT.